This T cell receptor (beta chain) was obtained from a study of post-analysis software for immune sequencing data. Notes on this clonotype: Its specificity is unknown.

The V and J ends lost 0 bases and 5 bases, in that order; junction bases with no gene match: 5. The length of the CDR3 is 16 residues. Germline V gene sequence: CDR1 SGDLS, CDR2 YYNGEE. Study-wide results and limits: Patients showed TRBV5-6, TRBV5-1 and TRBV20-1 among a few TRBV segments more frequent than in controls.

Unique molecular identifiers were carried by the TCR beta cDNA libraries. MiXCR was run by TCRdb on the PCR reads, yielding one entry per CDR3 protein. The table includes hundreds of thousands of distinct CDR3 sequences, 35% to 45% detected once. This rearrangement joins TRBV9 to TRBJ2-3, with 11 bases that match TRBD2. The sequence was obtained from a girl aged 5 to 17 with multiple sclerosis. Sequencing used blood. CDR3 sequence (DNA): TGTGCCAGCAGCGTAGGGGTTAGCGGGAGGGAAGATACGCAGTATTTT. Translating gives CASSVGVSGREDTQYF.